Following are 20 T cell receptor beta chains from one sample sequenced in a study of immune aging and cytomegalovirus after organ transplant. Cells were captured in microwells, and libraries were made with BD Rhapsody targeted mRNA and AbSeq chemistry. A single record per CDR3 protein comes from TCRdb applying MiXCR to the single-cell sequencing reads. The sample holds tens of thousands of distinct CDR3 sequences, just over 35% seen once. The time point is: five sample-tagged time points from pre-transplant (day -1) to day 368 post-transplant, pooled. The antigens of these receptors remain unknown. This material consisted of CMV peptide-activated CD4+ and CD8+ T cells sorted from blood, taken at five time points, pooled. As for subset: sorted CD8+CD137+ and CD4+CD154+ T cells after roughly 13 h CMV IE-1 peptide stimulation. All receptors derive from a female donor who had a heart transplant and CMV viremia.

In regard to this clonotype: Compared with germline, one end of the junction differs, possibly owing to a read error. The CDR3: CAGKKGVDTGELFF. CDR3 sequence (DNA): TGTGCCGGCAAAAAGGGGGTGGACACGGGGGAGCTGTTTTTT. The chain couples TRBV12-3 or TRBV12-4 to TRBJ2-2; tentatively, D is TRBD1 (6 bases). CDR3 length: 14 amino acids.

J is TRBJ2-3 and V is TRBV28; weak D call: TRBD1 (6 bases). This CDR3 contains 17 residues. Per germline, CDR1 MDHEN and CDR2 SYDVKM. V lost 10 bases and J 6 bases, leaving 29 bases between the germline ends. CDR3 bases: TGTGCCAACCCCCCAAGCGGTGGGGGCGCCCGGTGGGATACGCAGTATTTT. Translated: CANPPSGGGARWDTQYF.

In nucleotides, the CDR3 is TGTGCCAGCAGCCGTGGTAGGGGTTCCTATAATTCACCCCTCCACTTT. Translation: CASSRGRGSYNSPLHF. V usage is TRBV9 and J usage is TRBJ1-6, with D possibly TRBD1 on 5 matching bases. The CDR3 has 16 residues. Germline-derived CDR1 and CDR2 are SGDLS and YYNGEE. Between the trimmed V and J ends, which lost 4 bases and 1 base, there was a span of 12 bases.

The CDR3 loop is CASSLRGQGHEQYF. CDR3 bases: TGTGCCAGCAGTTTAAGGGGGCAGGGCCACGAGCAGTACTTC. The genes are TRBV12-3 or TRBV12-4 and TRBJ2-7; 7 bases are a match to TRBD1. The CDR3 has 14 amino acids. The V gene end was trimmed by 2 bases and the J gene end by 5 bases; junction bases not matched to a gene: 6.

This clonotype was detected only once. This sequence joins TRBV19 and TRBJ1-5, with 8 bases aligning to TRBD1. The ends lost 3 bases at V and 4 bases at J; junction bases unmatched: 5. CDR3 length: 15 residues. The germline gives CDR1 LNHDA, CDR2 SQIVND (reference sequence). The CDR3 DNA is TGTGCCAGTAGTATCGCCGGGACAGGAAATCAGCCCCAGCATTTT. It specifies CASSIAGTGNQPQHF.

With regard to this clonotype: Mismatch with germline at one junction end may stem from a read error. The chain couples TRBV6-5 to TRBJ2-6, with 9 bases matching TRBD2. CDR1 and CDR2 (germline): MNHEY, SVGAGI. The CDR3 extends over 18 amino acids. CDR3 nucleotides: TGTGCCAGCAGCCCGACTAGCGGTGTTAGCTCTGGGACCAACGTCCTGACTTTC. It specifies CASSPTSGVSSGTNVLTF.

The CDR3 protein is CSAIEGDTRSGTGYTF. Written as DNA, the CDR3 is TGCAGTGCTATAGAGGGGGACACCCGGTCCGGTACGGGCTACACCTTC. The rearrangement uses TRBV20-1 and TRBJ1-2; a weak D match, TRBD1 (6 bases). Per the germline V gene, CDR1 is DFQATT and CDR2 is SNEGSKA (reference sequence). The CDR3 covers 16 residues. Trimming shortened V by 4 bases and J by 8 bases, and 26 bases separated the two germline ends.

The chain recombines TRBV19 with TRBJ2-3; tentative D call: TRBD2 (6 bases). This CDR3 comprises 12 residues. Germline CDR1 reads LNHDA; CDR2 reads SQIVND (reference sequence). The CDR3 region has the DNA TGTGCGGTTAGCGGTAACACAGATACGCAGTATTTT. It codes for CAVSGNTDTQYF. Based on the CDR3 plus reference TRBV19 and TRBJ2-3, the full variable domain is DGGITQSPKYLFRKEGQNVTLSCEQNLNHDAMYWYRQDPGQGLRLIYYSQIVNDFQKGDIAEGYSVSREKKESFPLTVTSAQKNPTAFYLCAVSGNTDTQYFGPGTRLTVL.

This chain connects TRBV27 to TRBJ2-2, with D perhaps matching TRBD2 (6 bases). The V and J ends lost 5 bases and 3 bases respectively, with 13 bases between them. This CDR3 region has 15 residues. Germline V gives CDR1 MNHEY, CDR2 SMNVEV (reference sequence). CDR3 protein: CASSPWVADTGELFF. The CDR3 region has the DNA TGTGCCAGCAGTCCCTGGGTAGCGGACACCGGGGAGCTGTTTTTT.

This sequence joins TRBV5-5 and TRBJ2-4; 10 nucleotides match TRBD2. Germline CDR1 and CDR2: SGHKS and YYEKEE (reference sequence). Trimming took 0 bases from V and 8 from J; bases not matched to a gene: 5. The CDR3 consists of 15 residues. CDR3 DNA sequence: TGTGCCAGCAGCTTGGTCCAGCGGGGGGGCGACATTCAGTACTTC. Translation: CASSLVQRGGDIQYF.

This clonotype occurred a few times. This chain joins TRBV3-1 and TRBJ2-7, with 7 bases that match TRBD1. The CDR3 loop spans 15 amino acids. V shed 0 bases, J shed 7 bases, and the junction held 9 bases outside the gene matches. Germline V lookup: CDR1 LGHDT, CDR2 YNNKEL (reference sequence). For the CDR3, the DNA is TGTGCCAGCAGCCAAGATCCGAGACAGGGTAGGGAGCAGTACTTC. This gives the protein CASSQDPRQGREQYF.

The table lists this clonotype with a count of one. An end of the junction differs from the germline gene, which may be a read error. The rearrangement uses TRBV15 and TRBJ2-6; 13 positions match TRBD2. CDR1 is LNHNV and CDR2 is YYDKDF in the germline V gene (reference sequence). The CDR3 has 18 residues. CDR3 in DNA: TGTGTCACCAGCAGAGGGGGACTAGCGGGAAGTGGGGCCAACGTCCTGACTTTC. It encodes CVTSRGGLAGSGANVLTF. The whole variable domain, filled in from reference TRBV15 and TRBJ2-6, reads DAMVIQNPRYQVTQFGKPVTLSCSQTLNHNVMYWYQQKSSQAPKLLFHYYDKDFNNEADTPDNFQSRRPNTSFCFLDIRSPGLGDTAMYLCVTSRGGLAGSGANVLTFGAGSRLTVL.

The chain couples TRBV27 to TRBJ1-4, with D possibly being TRBD1 (5 bases). Trimming pared 8 bases from V and 0 bases from J, leaving 22 bases between. The CDR3 consists of 18 residues. CDR1 MNHEY and CDR2 SMNVEV come from the germline V gene (reference sequence). In nucleotides, the CDR3 is TGTGCCAGCGGCTCCAAGGAGGGACGGGAAGCAACTAATGAAAAACTGTTTTTT. This translates into CASGSKEGREATNEKLFF.

This clonotype was recorded once. This chain connects TRBV27 to TRBJ2-3; TRBD1 matches at 8 bases. Trimming removed 5 bases from V and 1 base from J; junction bases left unmatched: 5. CDR1 and CDR2 from the germline V gene are MNHEY and SMNVEV (reference sequence). CDR3 length: 15 amino acids. In DNA form, the CDR3 reads TGTGCCAGCAGTCCCAGGGGGCTTCGCACAGATACGCAGTATTTT. As protein: CASSPRGLRTDTQYF.

This sequence joins TRBV20-1 and TRBJ2-3; 9 bases agree with TRBD2. V lost 5 bases to trimming and J lost 0 bases; unmatched junction nucleotides: 3. In germline, CDR1 is DFQATT, CDR2 SNEGSKA (reference sequence). The CDR3 extends over 14 amino acids. The DNA of the CDR3 is TGCAGTGCTCTAACTAGCGGGAGCACAGATACGCAGTATTTT. This gives the protein CSALTSGSTDTQYF.

This clonotype was counted many times. The chain joins TRBV19 to TRBJ1-1; a possible D gene is TRBD1 (6 bases). Germline lookup yields CDR1 LNHDA and CDR2 SQIVND (reference sequence). The CDR3 sequence is 12 residues long. Trimming left V 3 bases short and J 8 bases short, with 10 bases between. The CDR3 sequence is CASSIITGEAFF. In DNA, the CDR3 is TGTGCCAGTAGTATCATAACAGGGGAAGCTTTCTTT.

This CDR3 is CASEMGLGRGNTEAFF. In DNA form, the CDR3 reads TGTGCCAGCGAAATGGGACTGGGACGAGGGAACACTGAAGCTTTCTTT. This chain joins TRBV2 and TRBJ1-1; D perhaps matches TRBD1 (5 bases). The CDR3 is 16 residues long. The V gene lost 8 bases and the J gene lost 1 base, with 20 bases spanning the gap. The germline V gene encodes CDR1 SNHLY and CDR2 FYNNEI.

This chain uses TRBV12-3 or TRBV12-4 with TRBJ2-1; 7 nucleotides agree with TRBD1. V was clipped by 5 bases and J by 14 bases; unmatched bases: 12. This CDR3 has 13 residues. The CDR3 region is CASSHGQDIDKFF. CDR3 in DNA: TGTGCCAGCAGTCACGGACAGGATATTGATAAGTTCTTC.

This clonotype is medium-sized (0.01 to 0.1%). The chain couples TRBV4-2 to TRBJ2-3, with D hard to call. The ends were cut back, 0 bases at V and 0 bases at J, with 4 bases in the middle. This CDR3 has 14 residues. From germline, CDR1 is LGHNA and CDR2 YNFKEQ. The CDR3 protein is CASSQDGSTDTQYF. The DNA for the CDR3 is TGTGCCAGCAGCCAAGATGGGAGCACAGATACGCAGTATTTT.

This clonotype was counted at least ten times. The genes are TRBV4-1 and TRBJ2-3; 10 bases agree with TRBD1. The CDR3 spans 20 residues. V shed 0 bases and J 2 bases; nucleotides not matched to a gene: 14. Per the germline V gene, CDR1 is MGHRA and CDR2 is YSYEKL. The CDR3 nucleotides read TGCGCCAGCAGCCAAGATCAGCCGGGACAGGGGATTTGGGTCACAGATACGCAGTATTTT. This sequence encodes CASSQDQPGQGIWVTDTQYF.